The clone carrying this T cell receptor beta chain was detected only a few times. Its antigen is as yet unknown. Together with a sample-barcoded 5' primer, a J-beta primer mix was included in a second PCR lasting roughly 6 to 12 cycles. TCRdb passed the 5' RACE reads through MiXCR, listing each CDR3 protein once. In the table there are over a million distinct CDR3 sequences, under 30% of which are singletons. CDR1 and CDR2 (germline): ENHRY, SYGVKD. The V end lost 3 bases, the J end lost 10 bases, and 10 bases lay between the germline ends. The CDR3 sequence is 12 residues long. This entry is derived from a study of blood T cells in healthy people across ages. Broader study findings: Donor CMV infection status was unknown, possibly confounding age-related changes in expanded clonotypes.

The sample also formed part of further work on T cells of mothers and their children. That work adds: TCR recombination output is shaped by thymic selection similarly in related and unrelated pairs.

This TCR was recovered from a girl between 2 and 10 years old in good health. The sample taken for sequencing was blood. This chain connects TRBV10-3 to TRBJ2-1, with D tentatively TRBD2 (7 bases). Written as DNA, the CDR3 is TGTGCCATCAGTGAAGGCGGGGGCGAGCAGTTCTTC. As protein: CAISEGGGEQFF.